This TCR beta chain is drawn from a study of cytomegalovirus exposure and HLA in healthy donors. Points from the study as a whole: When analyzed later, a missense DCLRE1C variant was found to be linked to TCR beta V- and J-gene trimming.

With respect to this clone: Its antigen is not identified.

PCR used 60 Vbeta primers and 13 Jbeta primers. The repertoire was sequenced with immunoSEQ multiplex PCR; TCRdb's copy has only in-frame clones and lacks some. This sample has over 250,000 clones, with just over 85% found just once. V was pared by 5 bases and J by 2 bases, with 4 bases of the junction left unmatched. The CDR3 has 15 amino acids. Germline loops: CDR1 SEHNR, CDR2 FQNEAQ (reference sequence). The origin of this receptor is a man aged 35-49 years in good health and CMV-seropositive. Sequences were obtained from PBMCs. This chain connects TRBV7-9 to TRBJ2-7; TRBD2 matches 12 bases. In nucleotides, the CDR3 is TGTGCCAGCAGCACAGGACTAGCGGGAACCTACGAGCAGTACTTC. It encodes CASSTGLAGTYEQYF.